This record concerns one T cell receptor (beta chain) sequence. Its antigen is undetermined. One junction end disagrees with the germline gene, perhaps due to a read error. Assay used: immunoSEQ multiplex PCR; TCRdb lists only in-frame clones, some missing. The sample contains about 1.1 million clones, around 78% of which appear only once. The sample belongs to a study of shared clonotypes between healthy human individuals. Overall study context: Every donor yielded three CD4 naive, three CD4 memory, two CD8 naive and one CD8 memory plate.

CD45RA-negative memory and CD45RA+ naive subsets were split from the CD4+ cells. The CDR3 runs to 13 residues. Germline V gives CDR1 SEHNR, CDR2 FQNEAQ (reference sequence). Overall study findings and caveats: Generation probability values for non-shared clonotypes were lower than those for clonotypes shared by all four donors.

The V and J genes are TRBV7-9 and TRBJ1-2, with no clear D. The receptor's source is a man aged 18-30 years in good health. Some clones in this sample may be carry-over from other donors' samples. The sample taken for sequencing was memory CD4+ T cells from PBMCs. Subset given: CD45RA-negative fraction. CDR3 sequence reads: CASSFQAAAGHTF. The CDR3 DNA reads TGTGCCAGCAGCTTCCAGGCGGCGGCTGGCCACACCTTC.